This passage covers 13 T cell receptor beta chains from one sample sequenced in a study of blood T cell repertoires in COVID-19 (dated by TCRdb to between 2020 and 2021). The library was prepared using the immunoSEQ multiplex PCR assay. Here the immuneACCESS table is served through TCRdb, limited to in-frame sequences with V and J called. Missing clones are a known gap in these copies; in checked studies unresolved V genes cover under half, and the rest lacks a known reason. The sample table holds fewer than 350,000 clones, of which about 89% were seen once. The top ten hold less than 9.5% of the sample. The source material was peripheral blood. The source of these receptors is a woman in her forties or fifties who had recovered from COVID-19.

The chain uses TRBV7-2 and TRBJ2-5, with D possibly matching TRBD1 (6 bases). Germline CDR1 and CDR2: SGHTA and FQGNSA. The V end was cut by 1 base, the J end by 5 bases, with 14 bases between. This CDR3 comprises 15 residues. Here the CDR3 DNA reads TGTGCCAGCAGCTTAGGGGGGCTAGTATCGGAGACCCAGTACTTC. It specifies CASSLGGLVSETQYF.

This clone was observed a handful of times. The V call is TRBV7-9, the J call TRBJ2-2; 9 nucleotides align to TRBD1. Looked up from germline, CDR1 is SEHNR and CDR2 is FQNEAQ (reference sequence). V was clipped by 3 bases and J by 5 bases; unmatched bases: 10. This CDR3 region has 17 residues. The CDR3 nucleotides read TGTGCCAGCAGCTTCAGAGGGACAGGGTTTAGTACCGGGGAGCTGTTTTTT. It encodes CASSFRGTGFSTGELFF.

The chain has TRBV19 and TRBJ2-3, with 8 bases fitting TRBD2. Looked up from germline, CDR1 is LNHDA and CDR2 is SQIVND (reference sequence). The CDR3 runs 14 residues. Losses at the gene ends were 6 bases for V and 0 bases for J; bases not matched to a gene: 2. CDR3 sequence reads: CASSTSGSTDTQYF. The CDR3 DNA is TGTGCCAGTAGCACTAGCGGTAGCACAGATACGCAGTATTTT.

This clone was picked up one time. V usage is TRBV9 and J usage is TRBJ1-2; D uncertain. CDR1 is SGDLS, CDR2 YYNGEE, per germline. The CDR3 has 12 amino acids. The V gene lost 7 bases and the J gene lost 4 bases, with 11 bases spanning the gap. Here the CDR3 reads CASWASFYGYTF. CDR3 DNA sequence: TGTGCCAGCTGGGCGTCTTTCTATGGCTACACCTTC.

This rearrangement joins TRBV7-2 to TRBJ2-2; the match to TRBD2 covers 10 bases. V lost 2 bases to trimming and J lost 5 bases; unmatched junction nucleotides: 5. This CDR3 contains 16 residues. Germline V gene lookup returns CDR1 SGHTA and CDR2 FQGNSA. In DNA form, the CDR3 reads TGTGCCAGCAGCTTAAGGCTAGCGGGAGCTACCGGGGAGCTGTTTTTT. Protein sequence: CASSLRLAGATGELFF.

The DNA for the CDR3 is TGTGCCAGCAGTGTTACTAGCGGGACTGGGGGGGAGCTGTTTTTT. Translated, it gives CASSVTSGTGGELFF. The V call is TRBV9, the J call TRBJ2-2, with 10 bases that match TRBD2. The CDR3 covers 15 residues. The V gene end was trimmed by 5 bases and the J gene end by 8 bases; junction bases not matched to a gene: 9. Germline V CDR1 and CDR2: SGDLS, YYNGEE.

CDR3 bases: TGTGCCACCAGTCTACCCTATGGCTACACCTTC. Translated: CATSLPYGYTF. V usage is TRBV24-1 and J usage is TRBJ1-2; D unclear. This CDR3 has 11 amino acids. The V and J ends lost 6 bases and 4 bases respectively, with 5 bases between them. The germline gives CDR1 KGHDR, CDR2 SFDVKD.

V usage is TRBV4-3 and J usage is TRBJ2-5, with TRBD1 as a possible D gene (5 bases). This CDR3 is built from 15 residues. The V gene's germline CDR1 is LGHNA and CDR2 YSLEER. Trimming stripped 0 bases from V and 7 bases from J, with 15 bases between. CDR3 sequence: CASSQDSDGQGTQYF. CDR3 in DNA: TGCGCCAGCAGCCAAGATTCCGACGGCCAGGGGACCCAGTACTTC.

On this clone itself: The junction does not match germline at one end; this may be a read error. The gene calls are TRBV11-3 and TRBJ2-1; 8 nucleotides line up with TRBD1. Germline assignment: CDR1 SGHNT and CDR2 YENEEA. There are 14 residues in the CDR3. CDR3 sequence: CASSLGQEDSALIF. The CDR3 bases are TGTGCCAGCAGCTTGGGACAGGAGGATTCAGCCTTGATCTTC.

V gene TRBV30 combines with J gene TRBJ2-7; a weak D match, TRBD1 (5 bases). Looked up from germline, CDR1 is GTSNPN and CDR2 is SVGIG (reference sequence). Trimming took 5 bases from V and 2 from J, leaving 19 bases between them. The CDR3 covers 15 residues. In nucleotides, the CDR3 is TGTGCCTGGGACAAGACAGCGACTCTAACCTACGAGCAGTACTTC. Translating it yields CAWDKTATLTYEQYF.

This sequence joins TRBV5-1 and TRBJ1-1; D is ambiguous. CDR1 SGHRS and CDR2 YFSETQ come from the germline V gene. The CDR3 covers 13 residues. Between the trimmed V and J ends, which lost 4 bases and 1 base, there was a span of 8 bases. In DNA, the CDR3 is TGCGCCAGCAGCCGGGAAGGGAACACTGAAGCTTTCTTT. This codes for CASSREGNTEAFF.

The chain couples TRBV12-3 or TRBV12-4 to TRBJ2-7; 8 nucleotides align to TRBD1. CDR3 length equals 12 residues. J lost 9 bases, V lost 5 bases, and 6 bases had no gene match. The CDR3 DNA is TGTGCCAGCAGTCCGGGACAGGTTGGGCAGTACTTC. This translates into CASSPGQVGQYF.

The sample holds one count of this clone. V gene TRBV28 combines with J gene TRBJ1-1; 7 positions match TRBD1. Unmatched junction bases numbered 7, after V lost 6 bases and J lost 0 bases. The CDR3 has 15 residues. Germline loops: CDR1 MDHEN, CDR2 SYDVKM. CDR3 DNA sequence: TGTGCCAGCAGCCGCGGGGGGACAGTGAACACTGAAGCTTTCTTT. Translated, it gives CASSRGGTVNTEAFF.